These 19 T cell receptor beta chains share one sample of origin, sequenced in a study of cytomegalovirus exposure and HLA in healthy donors. PCR was performed using 60 Vbeta and 13 Jbeta primers. Sequenced by immunoSEQ multiplex PCR; TCRdb stores in-frame clones only, minus some. Of 90,000 to 150,000 clones listed, more than 60% were seen once; the top ten hold about a tenth. Material for sequencing was PBMCs. The receptors stem from a man aged 40-55 years in good health and CMV-seropositive.

This clone occurred a few times. The chain couples TRBV28 to TRBJ1-3; TRBD1 aligns across 8 bases. V shed 4 bases and J 0 bases; nucleotides not matched to a gene: 8. This CDR3 is 17 amino acids long. Germline CDR1 is MDHEN and CDR2 is SYDVKM. In nucleotides, the CDR3 is TGTGCCAGCAGTTCGGGACAGGTCCGATTCTCTGGAAACACCATATATTTT. Its translation is CASSSGQVRFSGNTIYF.

The chain has TRBV4-2 and TRBJ1-2, with D unresolved. V lost 0 bases to trimming and J lost 7 bases, with 6 bases between them. Germline V gene lookup returns CDR1 LGHNA and CDR2 YNFKEQ. The CDR3 is 12 residues long. CDR3 coding DNA: TGTGCCAGCAGCCAAGATGCGTTTGGCTACACCTTC. As protein: CASSQDAFGYTF.

The rearrangement links TRBV7-9 to TRBJ2-3, with D perhaps matching TRBD1 (5 bases). Germline-derived CDR1 and CDR2 are SEHNR and FQNEAQ (reference sequence). CDR3 length: 16 amino acids. Between the trimmed V and J ends, which lost 5 bases and 3 bases, there was a span of 18 bases. The CDR3 DNA follows: TGTGCCAGCAGCATCCGGAAGGGGTCCTTTACAGATACGCAGTATTTT. Protein sequence: CASSIRKGSFTDTQYF.

The V and J genes are TRBV25-1 and TRBJ1-1; 8 bases are a match to TRBD1. Germline V gene sequence: CDR1 MGHDK, CDR2 SYGVNS. This CDR3 has 15 residues. V gave up 6 bases and J gave up 1 base; unmatched junction bases: 7. In DNA form, the CDR3 reads TGTGCCAGCAGGGACCTGGACAGGGAGAACACTGAAGCTTTCTTT. Translation gives CASRDLDRENTEAFF.

The chain is built from TRBV19 and TRBJ2-5, with TRBD1 matching 9 bases. The CDR3 loop spans 15 amino acids. The V and J ends lost 6 bases and 4 bases, in that order; junction bases with no gene match: 9. Germline CDR1 is LNHDA and CDR2 is SQIVND (reference sequence). The CDR3: CASSLQGADGETQYF. The DNA of the CDR3 is TGTGCCAGTAGCCTACAGGGGGCGGACGGAGAGACCCAGTACTTC.

V is TRBV5-4 and J is TRBJ2-7; TRBD2 agrees at 13 bases. Trimming cost V 3 bases and J 4 bases; bases outside gene matches: 4. Germline V gives CDR1 SGHNT, CDR2 YYREEE (reference sequence). The CDR3 sequence is 15 residues long. The chain's CDR3 is CASSSGLAGKYEQYF. The CDR3 nucleotides read TGTGCCAGCAGCTCGGGACTAGCGGGGAAGTACGAGCAGTACTTC.

This clone has just a few counts. The V call is TRBV7-9, the J call TRBJ1-3; 8 bases fit TRBD1. After removal of 5 bases from V and 9 bases from J, the junction contained 12 bases not matched to a gene. The CDR3 extends over 15 amino acids. From germline, CDR1 is SEHNR and CDR2 FQNEAQ (reference sequence). CDR3 sequence: CASSPDRAKGGTIYF. CDR3 DNA sequence: TGTGCCAGCAGCCCGGACAGGGCTAAGGGGGGCACCATATATTTT.

This clone appeared a few times. The chain couples TRBV7-9 to TRBJ2-7, with 7 bases aligning to TRBD2. V shed 4 bases, J shed 3 bases, and the junction held 6 bases outside the gene matches. CDR3 size: 14 residues. In germline, CDR1 is SEHNR, CDR2 FQNEAQ (reference sequence). For the CDR3, the DNA is TGTGCCAGCAGCTATGGGGGGGTAGTCTACGAGCAGTACTTC. This codes for CASSYGGVVYEQYF.

This sequence joins TRBV6-5 and TRBJ2-5; TRBD1 agrees at 11 bases. The germline CDR1 and CDR2 sequences are MNHEY and SVGAGI. The CDR3 loop spans 15 amino acids. V lost 4 bases, J lost 2 bases, and 3 bases stayed unmatched. CDR3 DNA: TGTGCCAGCAGTTCCCGGGACAGGGGGCAAGAGACCCAGTACTTC. As protein: CASSSRDRGQETQYF.

J is TRBJ1-1 and V is TRBV20-1; D not resolved. V was shortened by 5 bases and J by 8 bases, with 12 bases between the two germline ends. Germline V gene lookup returns CDR1 DFQATT and CDR2 SNEGSKA (reference sequence). The CDR3 consists of 11 residues. In DNA, the CDR3 is TGCAGTGCTGTCGGACGGGGAGAAGCTTTCTTT. Its protein is CSAVGRGEAFF.

The chain uses TRBV10-3 and TRBJ1-5; 9 nucleotides match TRBD1. The CDR3 is 20 residues long. Germline assignment: CDR1 ENHRY and CDR2 SYGVKD. J lost 0 bases, V lost 2 bases, and 14 bases had no gene match. CDR3 DNA: TGTGCCATCAGTGAGGGAAATCCCGGGACAGGGCTGTATAGCAATCAGCCCCAGCATTTT. This gives the protein CAISEGNPGTGLYSNQPQHF.

In this sample, this clone turned up once. The chain combines TRBV7-8 with TRBJ2-3, with D possibly being TRBD2 (5 bases). CDR3 length: 16 amino acids. Germline-derived CDR1 and CDR2 are SGHVS and FQNEAQ. Between the trimmed V and J ends, which lost 1 base and 6 bases, there was a span of 17 bases. CDR3 nucleotides: TGTGCCAGCAGCTTAGGGAGAGCGGCGCAGTGGGATACGCAGTATTTT. Protein product: CASSLGRAAQWDTQYF.

Note on this clone: Distinct nucleotide sequences in the sample also encode this CDR3. The genes are TRBV29-1 and TRBJ1-1; 9 bases are a match to TRBD1. Germline V CDR1 and CDR2: SQVTM, ANQGSEA. V dropped 6 bases and J dropped 1; count of bases not matched to a gene: 3. The CDR3 contains 13 residues. In DNA form, the CDR3 reads TGCAGCGTCGGACAGGGGCGGAACACTGAAGCTTTCTTT. Amino acid sequence: CSVGQGRNTEAFF.

This rearrangement joins TRBV7-9 to TRBJ2-7; 8 bases fit TRBD2. The CDR3 runs to 15 residues. The V gene end was trimmed by 11 bases and the J gene end by 3 bases; junction bases not matched to a gene: 15. CDR1 and CDR2 (germline): SEHNR, FQNEAQ (reference sequence). CDR3 bases: TGTGCCTGCGCCCCTTACGCCGGGGGGGGCTACGAGCAGTACTTC. Encoded protein: CACAPYAGGGYEQYF. Complete variable domain (other parts from reference TRBV7-9 and TRBJ2-7): DTGVSQNPRHKITKRGQNVTFRCDPISEHNRLYWYRQTLGQGPEFLTYFQNEAQLEKSRLLSDRFSAERPKGSFSTLEIQRTEQGDSAMYLCACAPYAGGGYEQYFGPGTRLTVT.

The chain employs TRBV9 and TRBJ2-1; no clear D. Trimming took off 0 bases at V and 3 bases at J, with 7 bases between the two ends. CDR1 and CDR2 (germline): SGDLS, YYNGEE. The CDR3 totals 14 residues. CDR3 in amino acids: CASSVGLDYNEQFF. The CDR3 nucleotides are TGTGCCAGCAGCGTAGGACTGGACTACAATGAGCAGTTCTTC. The full variable domain, completed using reference TRBV9 and TRBJ2-1, is DSGVTQTPKHLITATGQRVTLRCSPRSGDLSVYWYQQSLDQGLQFLIQYYNGEERAKGNILERFSAQQFPDLHSELNLSSLELGDSALYFCASSVGLDYNEQFFGPGTRLTVL.

The J gene is TRBJ2-1, the V gene TRBV10-3; 14 bases line up with TRBD2. Germline values: CDR1 ENHRY, CDR2 SYGVKD. This CDR3 is 15 amino acids long. V was clipped by 5 bases and J by 5 bases; unmatched bases: 2. This chain's CDR3 is CAISRLAGGHNEQFF. The DNA of the CDR3 is TGTGCCATCAGTAGACTAGCGGGGGGGCACAATGAGCAGTTCTTC.

V gene TRBV25-1 combines with J gene TRBJ2-1; maybe TRBD1 (6 bases). The CDR3 has 14 residues. The V end lost 1 base, the J end lost 10 bases, and 14 bases lay between the germline ends. Germline CDR1 reads MGHDK; CDR2 reads SYGVNS. The CDR3 coding sequence is TGTGCCAGCAGTGAATTGGGGCAGGGGCCCGAGCAGTTCTTC. The encoded protein is CASSELGQGPEQFF. The entire variable domain, with the rest obtained from reference TRBV25-1 and TRBJ2-1, is as follows: EADIYQTPRYLVIGTGKKITLECSQTMGHDKMYWYQQDPGMELHLIHYSYGVNSTEKGDLSSESTVSRIRTEHFPLTLESARPSHTSQYLCASSELGQGPEQFFGPGTRLTVL.

The chain links TRBV4-1 to TRBJ2-1, with 9 bases that match TRBD2. From germline, CDR1 is MGHRA and CDR2 YSYEKL. V lost 0 bases to trimming and J lost 2 bases; unmatched junction nucleotides: 8. The CDR3 runs to 18 residues. The CDR3 DNA reads TGCGCCAGCAGCCAAGATCTGGGGCTAGCGGGACCCTACAATGAGCAGTTCTTC. Its protein is CASSQDLGLAGPYNEQFF.

The chain is built from TRBV2 and TRBJ1-1; no clear D gene. Germline lookup yields CDR1 SNHLY and CDR2 FYNNEI. The CDR3 runs 11 residues. The ends were cut back, 9 bases at V and 7 bases at J, with 12 bases in the middle. In DNA, the CDR3 is TGTGCCAGGGCGGGGAGGTATGAAGCTTTCTTT. Its translation is CARAGRYEAFF.